The 25 T cell receptor beta chains given below trace back to one sample, sequenced in a study of T-cell reconstitution after alpha-beta-depleted transplantation in children. Unique molecular identifiers were incorporated into the prepared TCRbeta library. TCRdb re-derived calls from the PCR reads in MiXCR, one entry per CDR3 protein. The sample lists a few hundred thousand distinct CDR3 sequences; about a sixth were seen once. The material sequenced was PBMCs from the stem cell graft donor, taken from the stem cell graft. The receptors here all came from a human donor who donated a stem cell graft to a child with acute lymphoblastic leukemia.

This clonotype was recorded a few times. The gene calls are TRBV12-3 or TRBV12-4 and TRBJ2-3, with 7 bases that match TRBD1. The CDR3 covers 14 residues. The junction had 8 bases not matched to a gene; V was cut back by 6 bases and J by 5 bases. This CDR3 reads CASSSTGKRDTQYF. CDR3 sequence (DNA): TGTGCCAGCAGCTCGACAGGGAAAAGAGATACGCAGTATTTT.

There are many counts of this clonotype. This chain connects TRBV12-3 or TRBV12-4 to TRBJ2-7, with a weak D call TRBD2 (5 bases). This CDR3 comprises 13 residues. With 5 bases removed from V and 0 bases from J, the gap between germline ends came to 8 bases. The DNA for the CDR3 is TGTGCCAGCAGTCGAGGGAGCTCCTACGAGCAGTACTTC. Translating it yields CASSRGSSYEQYF.

This clonotype was picked up a small number of times. The V call is TRBV20-1, the J call TRBJ2-1, with D maybe TRBD1 (5 bases). Trimming cost V 5 bases and J 3 bases, with 14 bases left between them. From germline, CDR1 is DFQATT and CDR2 SNEGSKA (reference sequence). CDR3 length: 14 amino acids. CDR3 bases: TGCAGTGCTCTCCAGGGTGGGTACTACAATGAGCAGTTCTTC. It is translated as CSALQGGYYNEQFF.

This clonotype showed up just a few times. The CDR3 DNA sequence: TGCGCCAGCAGCTTGGTGATCTCCTACGAGCAGTACTTC. Amino acid sequence: CASSLVISYEQYF. The chain carries TRBV5-1 and TRBJ2-7; D remains unclear. Trimming cost V 0 bases and J 0 bases, with 4 bases left between them. Per the germline V gene, CDR1 is SGHRS and CDR2 is YFSETQ. The CDR3 is 13 amino acids.

The rearrangement links TRBV7-9 to TRBJ2-5, with D possibly TRBD1 on 6 matching bases. The CDR3 extends over 14 amino acids. CDR1 SEHNR and CDR2 FQNEAQ come from the germline V gene (reference sequence). V was pared by 5 bases and J by 5 bases, with 15 bases between. The CDR3 nucleotides are TGTGCCAGCAGCACGGACAGCCTTTGGGAGACCCAGTACTTC. It is translated as CASSTDSLWETQYF.

This sequence joins TRBV5-1 and TRBJ1-1, with a possible D match to TRBD1 (5 bases). Germline loops: CDR1 SGHRS, CDR2 YFSETQ. The V gene lost 4 bases and the J gene lost 0 bases, with 19 bases spanning the gap. The CDR3 length is 17 residues. The CDR3 region is CASSEVGPRSMNTEAFF. The CDR3 nucleotides read TGCGCCAGCAGCGAAGTGGGACCCAGAAGCATGAACACTGAAGCTTTCTTT.

This clonotype has more than one count but fewer than ten. The chain uses TRBV12-3 or TRBV12-4 and TRBJ2-1; D uncertain. This CDR3 spans 14 amino acids. V shed 7 bases and J shed 4 bases, with 14 bases lying between them. CDR3 in amino acids: CASNPDPHYNEQFF. Written as DNA, the CDR3 is TGTGCCAGCAACCCGGACCCCCATTACAATGAGCAGTTCTTC.

Comments on this clonotype: Its ends do not fully match the called genes, so a read error is possible. CDR3 bases: TGTACCAGCAGTTTTGGTCCCACAACCAGGGATGGTAGGGAGACCCAGTACTTC. Encoded protein: CTSSFGPTTRDGRETQYF. The chain carries TRBV12-3 or TRBV12-4 and TRBJ2-5; perhaps TRBD1 as D (5 bases). This CDR3 has 18 amino acids.

CDR3 DNA: TGCGCCAGCAGCCCCTTCGGACTGGCGAAGGAGACCCAGTACTTC. This gives the protein CASSPFGLAKETQYF. This sequence joins TRBV4-1 and TRBJ2-5; possible D gene TRBD2, 5 bases. Per germline, CDR1 MGHRA and CDR2 YSYEKL. The CDR3 has 15 residues. V lost 4 bases and J lost 5, with 17 bases in between.

The gene calls are TRBV20-1 and TRBJ1-3, with a possible D match to TRBD1 (5 bases). The CDR3 is made up of 17 amino acids. Germline CDR1 and CDR2: DFQATT and SNEGSKA (reference sequence). Trimming removed 6 bases from V and 0 bases from J, with 21 bases in between. The CDR3 is CSATGATMRFSGNTIYF. DNA for the CDR3: TGCAGTGCAACCGGGGCAACGATGAGGTTCTCTGGAAACACCATATATTTT.

The rearrangement links TRBV5-1 to TRBJ2-1; either TRBD1 or TRBD2 may supply D (6 bases each). From germline, CDR1 is SGHRS and CDR2 YFSETQ. The CDR3 sequence is 16 residues long. Trimming left V 0 bases short and J 1 base short, with 11 bases between. Here the CDR3 reads CASSLEGGLSYNEQFF. The CDR3 DNA is TGCGCCAGCAGCTTGGAGGGGGGATTGTCCTACAATGAGCAGTTCTTC.

In its sample, this clonotype was seen a few times. The rearrangement links TRBV27 to TRBJ2-1, with D unclear. Germline CDR1 is MNHEY and CDR2 is SMNVEV (reference sequence). The V gene lost 10 bases and the J gene lost 2 bases, with 15 bases spanning the gap. This CDR3 is 14 amino acids long. The DNA for the CDR3 is TGTGCCACCATGGACGGAAGAACCTACAATGAGCAGTTCTTC. Translated: CATMDGRTYNEQFF.

The chain has TRBV13 and TRBJ2-7, with a weak D call TRBD2 (5 bases). V lost 2 bases to trimming and J lost 4 bases, with 15 bases between them. Germline V CDR1 and CDR2: PRHDT, FYEKMQ (reference sequence). The CDR3 sequence is 15 residues long. CDR3 sequence: CASSLRGLTFYEQYF. The DNA for the CDR3 is TGTGCCAGCAGCTTAAGAGGACTCACCTTTTACGAGCAGTACTTC.

The table lists this clonotype with a few counts. This chain links TRBV20-1 with TRBJ2-3; 9 bases are shared with TRBD1. The CDR3 totals 16 residues. Losses at the gene ends were 8 bases for V and 5 bases for J; bases not matched to a gene: 17. Germline CDR1 and CDR2: DFQATT and SNEGSKA (reference sequence). CDR3 in DNA: TGCAGTTTAGAACAAACCGGGACAGGGTTAGTAGATACGCAGTATTTT. This encodes CSLEQTGTGLVDTQYF.

The CDR3 spells CATSRRAPGEQYF. The CDR3 DNA reads TGTGCCACCAGCAGACGAGCGCCCGGCGAGCAGTACTTC. The V gene is TRBV15, the J gene TRBJ2-7; no firm D call. V was cut by 2 bases and J by 6 bases, with 11 bases left in between. Germline V gene lookup returns CDR1 LNHNV and CDR2 YYDKDF (reference sequence). This CDR3 is 13 amino acids long.

This clonotype has at least ten counts. The chain recombines TRBV12-3 or TRBV12-4 with TRBJ2-1; TRBD2 aligns across 7 bases. The CDR3 totals 13 residues. Germline trimming cut 3 bases from V and 6 bases from J; bases unmatched to any gene: 2. The CDR3 sequence is CASSLGGINEQFF. The CDR3, as DNA: TGTGCCAGCAGTTTGGGGGGGATCAATGAGCAGTTCTTC.

The chain recombines TRBV13 with TRBJ2-7; possibly TRBD2 for D (6 bases). Trimming removed 1 base at V and 3 bases at J, with 13 bases between. The CDR3 is 15 amino acids. Germline-derived CDR1 and CDR2 are PRHDT and FYEKMQ (reference sequence). The CDR3 DNA is TGTGCCAGCAGCTTAGATGTAGGCGGGGACTACGAGCAGTACTTC. It is translated as CASSLDVGGDYEQYF.

About this clonotype itself: At one boundary the junction diverges from the germline segment, which might be a read error. The J gene is TRBJ2-2, the V gene TRBV20-1; D could derive from TRBD1 or TRBD2 (7 bases each). The germline CDR1 and CDR2 sequences are DFQATT and SNEGSKA (reference sequence). CDR3 length: 16 residues. The CDR3, as DNA: TGCACTGCTAGAGACGCAGGGGGGGTGAGCACCGGGGAGCTGTTTTTT. Translation gives CTARDAGGVSTGELFF.

This clonotype was detected many times. V usage is TRBV15 and J usage is TRBJ2-1; TRBD2 might be the D (5 bases). Germline CDR1 and CDR2: LNHNV and YYDKDF (reference sequence). The ends were cut back, 3 bases at V and 2 bases at J, with 14 bases in the middle. The CDR3 extends over 16 amino acids. DNA for the CDR3: TGTGCCACCAGCAGTTCGAGGGAGTCCACCTACAATGAGCAGTTCTTC. This encodes CATSSSRESTYNEQFF. The full variable domain, rest sourced from reference TRBV15 and TRBJ2-1, is DAMVIQNPRYQVTQFGKPVTLSCSQTLNHNVMYWYQQKSSQAPKLLFHYYDKDFNNEADTPDNFQSRRPNTSFCFLDIRSPGLGDTAMYLCATSSSRESTYNEQFFGPGTRLTVL.

The chain combines TRBV20-1 with TRBJ2-7; 7 bases match TRBD2. From germline, CDR1 is DFQATT and CDR2 SNEGSKA (reference sequence). Unmatched junction bases numbered 5, after V lost 4 bases and J lost 2 bases. The CDR3 is 13 amino acids. The CDR3 coding sequence is TGCAGTGCTAACCTAGCGGTACCCTACGAGCAGTACTTC. Its translation: CSANLAVPYEQYF.

There are a few counts of this clonotype. The rearrangement joins TRBV20-1 to TRBJ1-2; D is undetermined. Trimming cost V 2 bases and J 9 bases, with 13 bases left between them. The CDR3 spans 12 residues. The germline CDR1 and CDR2 sequences are DFQATT and SNEGSKA (reference sequence). CDR3 protein: CSARYGGVRYTF. The CDR3 nucleotides read TGCAGTGCTAGATATGGTGGGGTACGCTACACCTTC.

The chain links TRBV29-1 to TRBJ2-7; tentatively, D is TRBD2 (6 bases). Germline CDR1 and CDR2: SQVTM and ANQGSEA. V lost 8 bases to trimming and J lost 4 bases, with 12 bases between them. CDR3 length: 11 amino acids. This CDR3 reads CSILGLYEQYF. The CDR3 DNA sequence: TGCAGCATTCTCGGACTATACGAGCAGTACTTC.

This clonotype has just a few counts. This chain links TRBV12-3 or TRBV12-4 with TRBJ1-2; D is uncertain. Trimming pared 3 bases from V and 8 bases from J, leaving 16 bases between. This CDR3 has 14 amino acids. The CDR3 DNA is TGTGCCAGCAGTTTTTACAGTCCCAGTAAGGGCTACACCTTC. As protein: CASSFYSPSKGYTF.

There are a few counts of this clonotype. The chain links TRBV4-2 to TRBJ1-1; 9 positions match TRBD1. V was clipped by 0 bases and J by 7 bases; unmatched bases: 6. CDR1 and CDR2 (germline): LGHNA, YNFKEQ. This CDR3 comprises 15 residues. CDR3 residues: CASSQEYGTGSEAFF. CDR3 nucleotides: TGTGCCAGCAGCCAAGAGTACGGGACAGGGAGTGAAGCTTTCTTT.

This clonotype has more than one count but fewer than ten. J is TRBJ2-3 and V is TRBV6-4, with D possibly matching TRBD2 (6 bases). The CDR3 has 14 amino acids. Germline V gene lookup returns CDR1 MRHNA and CDR2 SNTAGT. V lost 6 bases and J 2 bases, leaving 12 bases between the germline ends. The CDR3 is CASRLAQDTDTQYF. The CDR3 DNA follows: TGTGCCAGCAGACTAGCACAAGACACAGATACGCAGTATTTT.